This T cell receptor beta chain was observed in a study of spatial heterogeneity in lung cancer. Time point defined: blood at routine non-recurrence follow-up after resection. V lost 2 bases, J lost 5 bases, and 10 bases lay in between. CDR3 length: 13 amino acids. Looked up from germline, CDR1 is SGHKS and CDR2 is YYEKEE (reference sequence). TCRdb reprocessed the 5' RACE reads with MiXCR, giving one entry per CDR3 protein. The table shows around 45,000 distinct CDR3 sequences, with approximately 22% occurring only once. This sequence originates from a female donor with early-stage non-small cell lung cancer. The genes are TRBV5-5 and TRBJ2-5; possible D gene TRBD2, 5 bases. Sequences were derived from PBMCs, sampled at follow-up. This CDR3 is CASSFRGWETQYF. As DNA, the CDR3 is TGTGCCAGCAGCTTCCGGGGATGGGAGACCCAGTACTTC. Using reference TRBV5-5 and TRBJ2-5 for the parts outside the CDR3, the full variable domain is DAGVTQSPTHLIKTRGQQVTLRCSPISGHKSVSWYQQVLGQGPQFIFQYYEKEERGRGNFPDRFSARQFPNYSSELNVNALLLGDSALYLCASSFRGWETQYFGPGTRLLVL.